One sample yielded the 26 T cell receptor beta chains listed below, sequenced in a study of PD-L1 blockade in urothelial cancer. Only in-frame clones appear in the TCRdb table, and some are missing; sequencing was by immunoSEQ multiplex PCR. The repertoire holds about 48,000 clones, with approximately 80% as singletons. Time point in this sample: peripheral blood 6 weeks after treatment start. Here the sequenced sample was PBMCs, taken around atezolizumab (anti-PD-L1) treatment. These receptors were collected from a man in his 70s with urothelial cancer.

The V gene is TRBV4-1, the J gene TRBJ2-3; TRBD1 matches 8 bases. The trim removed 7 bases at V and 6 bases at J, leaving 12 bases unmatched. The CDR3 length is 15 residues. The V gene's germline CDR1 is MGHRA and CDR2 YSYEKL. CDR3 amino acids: CASTRQGLIADTQYF. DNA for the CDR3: TGCGCCAGCACACGACAGGGGTTGATAGCGGATACGCAGTATTTT.

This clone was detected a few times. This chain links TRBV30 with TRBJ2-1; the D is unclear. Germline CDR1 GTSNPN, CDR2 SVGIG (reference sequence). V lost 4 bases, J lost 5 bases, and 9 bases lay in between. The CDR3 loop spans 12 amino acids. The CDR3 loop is CAWNDLDNEQFF. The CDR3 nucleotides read TGTGCCTGGAACGATTTAGACAATGAGCAGTTCTTC.

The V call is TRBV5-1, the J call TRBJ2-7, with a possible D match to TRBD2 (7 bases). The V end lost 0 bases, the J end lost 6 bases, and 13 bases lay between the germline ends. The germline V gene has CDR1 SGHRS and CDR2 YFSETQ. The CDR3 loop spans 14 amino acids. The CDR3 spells CASSLAQGRGEQYF. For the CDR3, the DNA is TGCGCCAGCAGCTTGGCTCAGGGGAGGGGCGAGCAGTACTTC.

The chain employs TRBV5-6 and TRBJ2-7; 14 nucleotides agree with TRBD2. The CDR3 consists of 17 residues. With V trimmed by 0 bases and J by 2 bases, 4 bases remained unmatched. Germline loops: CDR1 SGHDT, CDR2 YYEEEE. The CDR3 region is CASSLGTSGRYTYEQYF. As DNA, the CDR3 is TGTGCCAGCAGCTTGGGGACTAGCGGGAGGTACACCTACGAGCAGTACTTC.

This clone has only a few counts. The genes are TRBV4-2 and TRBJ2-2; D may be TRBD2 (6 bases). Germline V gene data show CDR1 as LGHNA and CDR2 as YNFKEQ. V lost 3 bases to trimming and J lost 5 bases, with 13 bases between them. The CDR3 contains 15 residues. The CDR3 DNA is TGTGCCAGCAGCCATGCCGGGACTCCTACCGGGGAGCTGTTTTTT. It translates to CASSHAGTPTGELFF.

Here the CDR3 DNA reads TGTGCCACCAGCAGAGATGGACAGGGGGAAGAAAAACTGTTTTTT. Its protein is CATSRDGQGEEKLFF. V gene TRBV15 combines with J gene TRBJ1-4; the match to TRBD1 covers 10 bases. This CDR3 contains 15 residues. Unmatched junction bases numbered 3, after V lost 0 bases and J lost 8 bases. From germline, CDR1 is LNHNV and CDR2 YYDKDF (reference sequence).

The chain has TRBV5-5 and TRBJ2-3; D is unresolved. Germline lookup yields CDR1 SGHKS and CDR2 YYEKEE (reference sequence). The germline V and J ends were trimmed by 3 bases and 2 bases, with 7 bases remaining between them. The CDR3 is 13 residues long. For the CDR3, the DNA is TGTGCCAGCAGCTACGGTCCCACAGATACGCAGTATTTT. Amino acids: CASSYGPTDTQYF.

CDR3 sequence reads: CASSQWTSGRTEQFF. DNA of the CDR3: TGCGCCAGCAGCCAGTGGACTAGCGGGAGAACCGAACAGTTCTTC. This chain links TRBV4-1 with TRBJ2-1; 13 bases agree with TRBD2. CDR1 and CDR2 from the germline V gene are MGHRA and YSYEKL. Trimming removed 3 bases from V and 13 bases from J; junction bases left unmatched: 9. The CDR3 covers 15 residues.

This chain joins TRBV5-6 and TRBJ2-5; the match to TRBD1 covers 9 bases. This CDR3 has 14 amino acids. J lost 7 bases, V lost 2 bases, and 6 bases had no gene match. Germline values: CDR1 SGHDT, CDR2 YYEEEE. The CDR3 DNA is TGTGCCAGCAGCTTACAGGGGGCCAGGGGGACCCAGTACTTC. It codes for CASSLQGARGTQYF.

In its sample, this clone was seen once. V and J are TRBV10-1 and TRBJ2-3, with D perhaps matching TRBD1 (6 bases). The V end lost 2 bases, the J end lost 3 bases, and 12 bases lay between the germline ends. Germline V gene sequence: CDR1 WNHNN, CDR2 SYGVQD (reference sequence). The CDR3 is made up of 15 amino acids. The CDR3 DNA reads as TGCGCCAGCAGTGAGCGGAATACAGGGACAGATACGCAGTATTTT. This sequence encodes CASSERNTGTDTQYF.

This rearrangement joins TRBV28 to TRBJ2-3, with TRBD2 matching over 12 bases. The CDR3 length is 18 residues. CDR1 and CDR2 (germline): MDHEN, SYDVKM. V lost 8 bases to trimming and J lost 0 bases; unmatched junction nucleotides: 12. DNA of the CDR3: TGTGCCAGCGACGTCAGCCTAGCGGGGGGGTCTAGCACAGATACGCAGTATTTT. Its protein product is CASDVSLAGGSSTDTQYF.

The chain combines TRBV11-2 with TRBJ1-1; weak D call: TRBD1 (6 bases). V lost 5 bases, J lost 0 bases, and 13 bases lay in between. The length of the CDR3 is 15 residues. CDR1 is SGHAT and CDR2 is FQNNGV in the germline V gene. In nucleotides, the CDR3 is TGTGCCAGCAGCCGGGACACAGGTTTGAACACTGAAGCTTTCTTT. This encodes CASSRDTGLNTEAFF.

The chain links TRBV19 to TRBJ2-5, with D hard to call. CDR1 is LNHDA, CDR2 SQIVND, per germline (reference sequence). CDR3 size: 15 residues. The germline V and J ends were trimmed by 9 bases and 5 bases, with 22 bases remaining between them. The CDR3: CASLPTRESRETQYF. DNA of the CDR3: TGTGCCAGCCTCCCCACGAGAGAATCTAGGGAGACCCAGTACTTC.

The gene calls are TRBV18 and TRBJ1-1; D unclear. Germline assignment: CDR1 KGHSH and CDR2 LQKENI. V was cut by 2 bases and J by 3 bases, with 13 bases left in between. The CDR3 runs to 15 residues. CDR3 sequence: CASSPGSTGDTEAFF. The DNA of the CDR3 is TGTGCCAGCTCACCAGGGTCAACCGGGGACACTGAAGCTTTCTTT.

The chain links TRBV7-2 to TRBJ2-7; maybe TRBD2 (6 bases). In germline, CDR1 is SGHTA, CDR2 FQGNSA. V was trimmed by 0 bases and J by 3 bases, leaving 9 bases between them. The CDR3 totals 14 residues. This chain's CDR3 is CASSLAGGGYEQYF. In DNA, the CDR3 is TGTGCCAGCAGCTTAGCGGGAGGCGGCTACGAGCAGTACTTC. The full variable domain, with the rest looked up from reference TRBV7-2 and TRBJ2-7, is GAGVSQSPSNKVTEKGKDVELRCDPISGHTALYWYRQSLGQGLEFLIYFQGNSAPDKSGLPSDRFSAERTGGSVSTLTIQRTQQEDSAVYLCASSLAGGGYEQYFGPGTRLTVT.

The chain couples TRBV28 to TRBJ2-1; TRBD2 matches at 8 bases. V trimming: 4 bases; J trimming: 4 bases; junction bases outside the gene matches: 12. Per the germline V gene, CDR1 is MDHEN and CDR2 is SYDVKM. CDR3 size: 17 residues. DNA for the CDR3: TGTGCCAGCAGTTCCGAACTAGCGGAGGGAGAGTACAATGAGCAGTTCTTC. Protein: CASSSELAEGEYNEQFF.

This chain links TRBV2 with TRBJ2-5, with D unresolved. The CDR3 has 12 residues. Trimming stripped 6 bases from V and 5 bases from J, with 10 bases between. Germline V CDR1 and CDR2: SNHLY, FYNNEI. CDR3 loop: CASRGESETQYF. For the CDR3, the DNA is TGTGCCAGCAGAGGAGAGTCGGAGACCCAGTACTTC.

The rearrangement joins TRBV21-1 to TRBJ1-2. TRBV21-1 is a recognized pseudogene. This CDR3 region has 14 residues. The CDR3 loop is CASSKGECFVGYTF. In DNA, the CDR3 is TGTGCCAGCAGCAAAGGTGAGTGCTTCGTGGGCTACACCTTC.

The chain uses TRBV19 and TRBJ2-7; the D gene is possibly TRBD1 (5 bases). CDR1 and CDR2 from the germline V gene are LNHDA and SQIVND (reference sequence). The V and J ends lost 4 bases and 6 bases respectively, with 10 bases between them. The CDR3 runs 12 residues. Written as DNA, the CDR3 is TGTGCCAGTAGTAGCAACAGGTTCGAGCAGTACTTC. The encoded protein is CASSSNRFEQYF.

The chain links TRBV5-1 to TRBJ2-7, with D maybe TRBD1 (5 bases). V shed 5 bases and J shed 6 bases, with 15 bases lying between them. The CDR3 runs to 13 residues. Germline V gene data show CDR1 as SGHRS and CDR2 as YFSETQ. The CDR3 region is CASRLRTLGEQYF. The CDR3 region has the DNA TGCGCCAGCAGACTACGGACATTGGGCGAGCAGTACTTC. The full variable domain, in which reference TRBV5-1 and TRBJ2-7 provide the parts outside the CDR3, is KAGVTQTPRYLIKTRGQQVTLSCSPISGHRSVSWYQQTPGQGLQFLFEYFSETQRNKGNFPGRFSGRQFSNSRSEMNVSTLELGDSALYLCASRLRTLGEQYFGPGTRLTVT.

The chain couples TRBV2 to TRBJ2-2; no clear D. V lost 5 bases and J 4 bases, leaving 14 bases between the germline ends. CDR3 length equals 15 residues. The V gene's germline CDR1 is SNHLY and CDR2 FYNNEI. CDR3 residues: CASSPAAASTGELFF. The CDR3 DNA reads TGTGCCAGCAGTCCGGCGGCCGCTAGCACCGGGGAGCTGTTTTTT.

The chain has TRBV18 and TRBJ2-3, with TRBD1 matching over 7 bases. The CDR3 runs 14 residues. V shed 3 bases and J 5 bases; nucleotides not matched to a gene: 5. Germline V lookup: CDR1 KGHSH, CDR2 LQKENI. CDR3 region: CASSPARGQDTQYF. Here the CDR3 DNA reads TGTGCCAGCTCACCCGCAAGGGGGCAAGATACGCAGTATTTT.

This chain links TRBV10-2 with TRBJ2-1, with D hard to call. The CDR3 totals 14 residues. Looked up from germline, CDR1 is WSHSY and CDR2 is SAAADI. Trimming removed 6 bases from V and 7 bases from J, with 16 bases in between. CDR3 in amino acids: CASRTPASSNEQFF. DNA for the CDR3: TGCGCCAGCAGGACGCCGGCTAGTAGTAATGAGCAGTTCTTC.

CDR3 protein: CASSLAASRSQNQPQHF. The CDR3 coding sequence is TGTGCCAGCAGCTTAGCGGCCAGTCGATCCCAAAATCAGCCCCAGCATTTT. V usage is TRBV7-8 and J usage is TRBJ1-5; D remains ambiguous. This CDR3 has 17 amino acids. From germline, CDR1 is SGHVS and CDR2 FQNEAQ. V lost 0 bases to trimming and J lost 4 bases, with 16 bases between them.

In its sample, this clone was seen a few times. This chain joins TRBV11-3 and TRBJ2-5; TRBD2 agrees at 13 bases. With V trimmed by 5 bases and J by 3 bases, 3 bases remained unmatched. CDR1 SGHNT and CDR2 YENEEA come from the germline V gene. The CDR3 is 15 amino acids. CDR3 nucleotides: TGTGCCAGCAGCCCCGGGACTAGCGGGGAAGAGACCCAGTACTTC. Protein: CASSPGTSGEETQYF.

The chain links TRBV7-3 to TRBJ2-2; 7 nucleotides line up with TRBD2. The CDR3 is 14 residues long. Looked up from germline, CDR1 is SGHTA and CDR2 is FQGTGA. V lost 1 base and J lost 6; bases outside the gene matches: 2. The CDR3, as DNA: TGTGCCAGCAGCTTAAACCGGGAGGCCGGGGAGCTGTTTTTT. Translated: CASSLNREAGELFF. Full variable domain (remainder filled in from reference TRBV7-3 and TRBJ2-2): GAGVSQTPSNKVTEKGKYVELRCDPISGHTALYWYRQSLGQGPEFLIYFQGTGAADDSGLPNDRFFAVRPEGSVSTLKIQRTERGDSAVYLCASSLNREAGELFFGEGSRLTVL.